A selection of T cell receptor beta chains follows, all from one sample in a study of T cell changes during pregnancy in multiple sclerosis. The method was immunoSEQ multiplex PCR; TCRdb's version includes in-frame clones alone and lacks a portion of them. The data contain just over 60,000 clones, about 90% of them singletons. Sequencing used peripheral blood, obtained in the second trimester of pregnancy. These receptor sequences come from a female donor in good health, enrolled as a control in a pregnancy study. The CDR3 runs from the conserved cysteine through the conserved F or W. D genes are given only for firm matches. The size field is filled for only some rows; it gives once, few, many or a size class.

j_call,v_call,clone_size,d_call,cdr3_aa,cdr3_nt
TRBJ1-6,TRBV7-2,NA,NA,CAVPGGRGSPLHF,TGTGCCGTCCCGGGGGGCCGGGGATCACCCCTCCACTTT
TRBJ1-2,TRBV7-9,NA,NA,CASSLGARNYGYTF,TGTGCCAGCAGCTTAGGCGCTCGGAACTATGGCTACACCTTC
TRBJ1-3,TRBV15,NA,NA,CATSRDGGRSGNTIYF,TGTGCCACCAGCAGAGATGGTGGCAGATCTGGAAACACCATATATTTT
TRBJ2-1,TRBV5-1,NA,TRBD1,CASVPGQGYNEQFF,TGCGCCAGTGTACCGGGACAGGGTTATAATGAGCAGTTCTTC
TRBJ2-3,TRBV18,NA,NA,CASSPRLLGGTDTQYF,TGTGCCAGCTCACCCAGACTCTTAGGCGGCACAGATACGCAGTATTTT
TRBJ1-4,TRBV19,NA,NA,CASSYGLIYETATNEKLFF,TGTGCCAGTAGTTACGGACTGATTTACGAAACCGCAACTAATGAAAAACTGTTTTTT
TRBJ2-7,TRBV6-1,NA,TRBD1,CASDKDRGEYEQYF,TGTGCCAGCGATAAGGACAGGGGAGAATACGAGCAGTACTTC
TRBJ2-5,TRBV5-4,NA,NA,CASSVRGGETQYF,TGTGCCAGCAGCGTGCGAGGTGGAGAGACCCAGTACTTC
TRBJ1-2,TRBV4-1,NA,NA,CASSQDQGQVYGYTF,TGCGCCAGCAGCCAAGATCAGGGTCAGGTCTATGGCTACACCTTC
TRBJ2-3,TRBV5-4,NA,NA,CASSLSAASTDTQYF,TGTGCCAGCAGCTTGTCTGCGGCTAGCACAGATACGCAGTATTTT
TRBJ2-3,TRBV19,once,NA,CASSWTLASTDTQYF,TGTGCCAGTAGTTGGACCCTAGCTAGCACAGATACGCAGTATTTT
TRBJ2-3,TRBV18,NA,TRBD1,CASSPDRNTDTQYF,TGTGCCAGCTCACCGGACAGGAACACAGATACGCAGTATTTT
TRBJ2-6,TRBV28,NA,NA,CASVASGANVLTF,TGTGCCAGCGTAGCCTCTGGGGCCAACGTCCTGACTTTC
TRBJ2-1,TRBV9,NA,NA,CASSAGSNEQFF,TGTGCCAGCAGCGCGGGGAGCAATGAGCAGTTCTTC
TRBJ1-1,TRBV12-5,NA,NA,CASGLNLGRGNTEAFF,TGTGCTAGTGGGTTGAATCTCGGCAGGGGGAACACTGAAGCTTTCTTT
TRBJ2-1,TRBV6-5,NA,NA,CASSPWAGSHNEQFF,TGTGCCAGCAGTCCGTGGGCGGGAAGCCACAATGAGCAGTTCTTC
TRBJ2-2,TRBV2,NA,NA,CASLRAEGLAGELFF,TGTGCCAGCTTGCGCGCGGAGGGCCTAGCCGGGGAGCTGTTTTTT
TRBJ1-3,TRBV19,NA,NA,CASAAYSGNTIYF,TGTGCCAGTGCGGCCTACTCTGGAAACACCATATATTTT
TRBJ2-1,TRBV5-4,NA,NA,CASSSGLFREQFF,TGTGCCAGCAGCTCGGGACTCTTCAGGGAGCAGTTCTTC
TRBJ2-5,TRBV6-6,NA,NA,CAIKRQAQETQYF,TGTGCCATCAAACGACAGGCCCAAGAGACCCAGTACTTC
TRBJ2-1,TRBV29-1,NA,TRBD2,CSAYPTSGTNEQFF,TGCAGCGCCTACCCGACTAGCGGGACCAATGAGCAGTTCTTC
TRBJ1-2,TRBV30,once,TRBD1,CAWRTQGASGYTF,TGTGCCTGGAGGACACAGGGGGCTAGTGGCTACACCTTC
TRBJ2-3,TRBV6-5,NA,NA,CASSWGGASRDTQYF,TGTGCCAGCAGTTGGGGGGGGGCGTCTCGGGATACGCAGTATTTT
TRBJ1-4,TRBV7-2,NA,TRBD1,CASSPRQGAFSGEKLFF,TGTGCCAGCAGCCCGAGACAGGGGGCTTTTTCGGGTGAAAAACTGTTTTTT
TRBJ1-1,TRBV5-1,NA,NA,CASSPTGNTEAFF,TGCGCCAGCAGCCCGACAGGCAACACTGAAGCTTTCTTT
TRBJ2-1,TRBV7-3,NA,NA,CASSLMWSGNYNEQFF,TGTGCCAGCAGCTTAATGTGGTCGGGAAATTACAATGAGCAGTTCTTC
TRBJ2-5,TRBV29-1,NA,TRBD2,CSVAGLAPLGIGETQYF,TGCAGCGTGGCGGGACTAGCGCCCCTAGGGATTGGTGAGACCCAGTACTTC
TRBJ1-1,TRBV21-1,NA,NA,CASSTRDSRQREAFF,TGTGCCAGCAGCACAAGGGACAGTCGCCAGAGGGAAGCTTTCTTT
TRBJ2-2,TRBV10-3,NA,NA,CAIRLSNTGELFF,TGTGCCATCAGACTTTCGAACACCGGGGAGCTGTTTTTT
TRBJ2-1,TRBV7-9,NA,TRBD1,CASSMTGGHYNEQFF,TGTGCCAGCAGCATGACAGGGGGCCATTACAATGAGCAGTTCTTC
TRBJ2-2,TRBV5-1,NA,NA,CASSGGGGITSNTGELFF,TGCGCCAGCAGCGGTGGTGGGGGGATTACCTCGAACACCGGGGAGCTGTTTTTT
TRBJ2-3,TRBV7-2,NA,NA,CASSLGQRAATDTQYF,TGTGCCAGCAGCTTAGGGCAGCGGGCAGCCACAGATACGCAGTATTTT
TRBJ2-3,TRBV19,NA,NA,CASSPGMTDTQYF,TGTGCCAGTAGCCCAGGGATGACAGATACGCAGTATTTT
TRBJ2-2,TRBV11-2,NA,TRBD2,CASISGGGTGELFF,TGTGCCAGCATCTCTGGGGGGGGCACCGGGGAGCTGTTTTTT
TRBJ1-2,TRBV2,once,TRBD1,CASSPLIGQGPNYGYTF,TGTGCCAGCAGTCCCCTAATCGGACAGGGCCCTAACTATGGCTACACCTTC